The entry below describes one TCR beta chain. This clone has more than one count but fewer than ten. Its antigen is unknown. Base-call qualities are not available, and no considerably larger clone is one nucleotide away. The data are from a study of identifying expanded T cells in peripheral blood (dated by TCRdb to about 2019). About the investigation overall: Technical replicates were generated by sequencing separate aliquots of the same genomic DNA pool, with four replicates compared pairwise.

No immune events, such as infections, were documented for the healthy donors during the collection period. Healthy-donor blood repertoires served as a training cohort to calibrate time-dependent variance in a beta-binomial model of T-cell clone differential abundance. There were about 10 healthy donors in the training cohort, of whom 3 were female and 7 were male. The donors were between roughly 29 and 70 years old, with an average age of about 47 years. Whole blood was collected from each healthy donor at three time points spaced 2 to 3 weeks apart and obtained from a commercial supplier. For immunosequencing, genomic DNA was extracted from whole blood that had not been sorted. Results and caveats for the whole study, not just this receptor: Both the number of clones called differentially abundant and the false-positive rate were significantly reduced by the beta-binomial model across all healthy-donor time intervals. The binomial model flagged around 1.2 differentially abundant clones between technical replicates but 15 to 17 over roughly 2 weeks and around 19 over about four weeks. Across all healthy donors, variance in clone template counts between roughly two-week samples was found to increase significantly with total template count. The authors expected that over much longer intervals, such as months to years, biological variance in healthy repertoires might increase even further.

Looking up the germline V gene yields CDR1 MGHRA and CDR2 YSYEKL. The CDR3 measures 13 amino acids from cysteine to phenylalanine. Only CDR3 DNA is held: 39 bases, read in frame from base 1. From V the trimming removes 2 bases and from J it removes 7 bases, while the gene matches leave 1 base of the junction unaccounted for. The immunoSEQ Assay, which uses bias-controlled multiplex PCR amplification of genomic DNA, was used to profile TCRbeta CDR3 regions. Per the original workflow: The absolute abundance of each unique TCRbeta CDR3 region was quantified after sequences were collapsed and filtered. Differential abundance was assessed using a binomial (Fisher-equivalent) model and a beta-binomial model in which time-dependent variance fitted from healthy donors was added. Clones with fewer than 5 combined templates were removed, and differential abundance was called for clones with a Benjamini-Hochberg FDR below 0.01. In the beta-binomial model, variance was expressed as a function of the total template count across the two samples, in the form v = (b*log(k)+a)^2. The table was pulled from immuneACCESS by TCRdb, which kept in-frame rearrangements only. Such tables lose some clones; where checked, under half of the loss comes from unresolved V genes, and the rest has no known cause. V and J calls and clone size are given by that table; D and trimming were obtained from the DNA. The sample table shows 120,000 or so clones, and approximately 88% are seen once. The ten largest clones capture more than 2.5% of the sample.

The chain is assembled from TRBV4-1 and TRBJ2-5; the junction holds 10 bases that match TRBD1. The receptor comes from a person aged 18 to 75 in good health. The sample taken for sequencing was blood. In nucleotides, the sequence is TGCGCCAGCAGCCAAAGGGACAGGGGGACCCAGTACTTC. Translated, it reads CASSQRDRGTQYF.